This T cell receptor beta chain was recovered during a study of blood T cell repertoires in COVID-19. The wider study: Sources were T cells, B-cell-depleted T cells, or PBMCs; the material itself was cDNA or gDNA.

The participants were between about 18 and 89 years old and came from 24 US areas. Donors were grouped by their self-reported clinical history. Germline CDR1 is MNHEY and CDR2 is SMNVEV (reference sequence). The CDR3 is 15 amino acids. V dropped 1 base and J dropped 2; count of bases not matched to a gene: 1. Assay: immunoSEQ multiplex PCR; the TCRdb copy retains only in-frame clones and omits some. The table records about 280,000 clones, around 85% of them present only once. The clonotype was recovered from a woman in her forties or fifties who had recovered from COVID-19. This chain uses TRBV27 with TRBJ2-7, with 11 bases identical to TRBD1. The sample taken for sequencing was PBMCs or T cells enriched from blood (not recorded which). The CDR3: CASSLLGQGAYEQYF. The CDR3 DNA is TGTGCCAGCAGTTTATTGGGACAGGGGGCCTACGAGCAGTACTTC.